Listed below are T cell receptor beta chains from one sample, sequenced in a study of shared clonotypes between healthy human individuals. Generated by immunoSEQ multiplex PCR, the TCRdb table keeps only in-frame clones and is missing some. The table shows about 2.2 million clones, with about 93% occurring only once. Sequenced material: naive CD8+ T cells from PBMCs. These TCRs come from a man in his late teens or twenties in good health. Some clones in this sample may be carry-over from other donors' samples. Each CDR3 is given without its conserved first and last residue.

J: TRBJ2-1; V: TRBV9; CDR3: ASSHNQQDYNEQF
J: TRBJ2-1; V: TRBV25-1; CDR3: ASGSGAEQF
J: TRBJ2-1; V: TRBV6-5; CDR3: ASSFTEYNEQF
J: TRBJ2-3; V: TRBV29-1; CDR3: SARGERLAGDPDTQY
J: TRBJ1-5; V: TRBV27; CDR3: ASSFRQVNQPQH
J: TRBJ2-1; V: TRBV19; CDR3: ASSIGRASGAYNEQF
J: TRBJ1-1; V: TRBV5-1; CDR3: ASSVEGGGEAF
J: TRBJ2-3; V: TRBV27; CDR3: ASSSGSMTSDTQY
J: TRBJ2-7; V: TRBV7-2; CDR3: ASSPTSGRAGGEQY
J: TRBJ2-7; V: TRBV28; CDR3: ASSLRGGAYEQY
J: TRBJ2-4; V: TRBV27; CDR3: ASSTSLAKNIQY
J: TRBJ2-7; V: TRBV5-1; CDR3: ASSLLAIGTGGDEQY
J: TRBJ1-2; V: TRBV6-4; CDR3: ASSAVRVHYGYT
J: TRBJ2-1; V: TRBV5-1; CDR3: ASSLGTSKF
J: TRBJ2-2; V: TRBV4-2; CDR3: ASSHGRNTGELF